This T cell receptor beta chain was profiled in a study of CD8+ T cells in alopecia areata. This CDR3 is 15 amino acids long. Per the germline V gene, CDR1 is SGHDT and CDR2 is YYEEEE. V shed 4 bases, J shed 4 bases, and the junction held 2 bases outside the gene matches. Regarding this clone: Its antigen is as yet unknown.

Reverse transcribed after extraction, RNA yielded cDNA as the sequencing template. Sequencing used immunoSEQ multiplex PCR; TCRdb keeps in-frame clones, though not all of them. The data show under 250,000 clones, about 61% seen once. Study results and caveats: In patients, TCRs were shared less clearly than in mice, and HLA may possibly be involved. Lesional tissue from the scalp (especially in alopecia totalis/universalis) showed higher clonality than normal scalp.

This chain uses TRBV5-6 with TRBJ2-3; 14 nucleotides align to TRBD2. The clonotype comes from a human donor in good health. The sequenced material came from CD8+ T cells sorted from blood. The CDR3 is CASSAGLAGADTQYF. CDR3 nucleotide sequence: TGTGCCAGCAGCGCGGGACTAGCGGGGGCAGATACGCAGTATTTT.